This section outlines one T cell receptor beta chain sequence together with its context. TCR beta from blood CD8+ and CD4+ T cells was sequenced. Treatment-naive patients with stable or active relapsing-remitting disease served as multiple sclerosis controls. Negative isolation was used for CD8+ and CD4+ T cells and FACS enrichment for TEMRA cells. The RNA input was about 0.5 to 1 ug, and it was reverse transcribed with random hexamers. The authors amplified TCR beta CDR3 across 54 Vbeta and 13 Jbeta using immunoSEQ multiplex PCR. TCRdb re-called the immunoSEQ multiplex PCR reads through MiXCR, storing one row per CDR3 protein. The sample records 150,000 to 200,000 distinct CDR3 sequences, 95% being singletons. The CDR3 spans 17 residues. This record comes from a study of CD8 T cells in Susac syndrome.

The sequencing input was CD4+ T cells from PBMCs. This clonotype was sampled from a human donor with multiple sclerosis. The chain has TRBV21-1 and TRBJ1-4; the listed D gene, TRBD1, was not tested against the DNA. TRBV21-1 is a documented pseudogene. In nucleotides, the CDR3 is TGTGCCAGCAGCAAACGCCGCAGGGGCGCGACTAATGAAAAACTGTTTTTT. Its protein product is CASSKRRRGATNEKLFF.